This TCR beta chain was identified during a study of identical twins. One entry per CDR3 protein, called by TCRdb with MiXCR from the 5' RACE reads. The table has hundreds of thousands of distinct CDR3 sequences, 20% to 25% seen once. The CDR3 consists of 14 residues. The germline CDR1 and CDR2 sequences are LGHNT and FRNRAP. The V segment lost 3 bases and the J segment 3 bases; nucleotides outside the gene matches: 5. This same sample was also taken into another study, of yellow fever vaccine responses in identical twins.

The sequenced sample consisted of CD4+ T cells sorted from blood. This TCR was sampled from a woman aged 18 to 35 in good health. This chain uses TRBV12-5 with TRBJ2-7; 7 bases line up with TRBD1. This CDR3 is CASGLGGLLYEQYF. Here the CDR3 DNA reads TGTGCTAGTGGTTTAGGGGGCCTCCTCTACGAGCAGTACTTC. Based on the CDR3 plus reference TRBV12-5 and TRBJ2-7, the full variable domain is DARVTQTPRHKVTEMGQEVTMRCQPILGHNTVFWYRQTMMQGLELLAYFRNRAPLDDSGMPKDRFSAEMPDATLATLKIQPSEPRDSAVYFCASGLGGLLYEQYFGPGTRLTVT.